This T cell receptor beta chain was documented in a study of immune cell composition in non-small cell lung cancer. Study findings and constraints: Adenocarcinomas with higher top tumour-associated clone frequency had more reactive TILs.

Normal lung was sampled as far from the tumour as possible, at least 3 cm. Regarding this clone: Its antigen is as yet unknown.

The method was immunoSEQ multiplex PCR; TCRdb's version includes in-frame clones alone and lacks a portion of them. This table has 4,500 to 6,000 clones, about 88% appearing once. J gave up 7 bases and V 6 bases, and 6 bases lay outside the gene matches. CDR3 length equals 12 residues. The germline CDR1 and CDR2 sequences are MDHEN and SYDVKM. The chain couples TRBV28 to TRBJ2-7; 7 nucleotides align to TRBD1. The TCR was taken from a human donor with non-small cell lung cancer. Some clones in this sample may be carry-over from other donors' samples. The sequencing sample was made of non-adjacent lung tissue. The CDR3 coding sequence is TGTGCCAGCAGCCCGACAGGGTTGGAGCAGTACTTC. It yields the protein CASSPTGLEQYF.